These 32 T cell receptor beta chains originate from one sample sequenced in a study of human thymus T cells. Some clones are missing from TCRdb's copy, which holds only in-frame ones; the method was immunoSEQ multiplex PCR. The sample lists about 120,000 clones, more than 90% occurring once. Corrective heart surgery yielded resections, and these provided the thymus tissue. Sequences were obtained from thymus tissue. These receptors all come from a boy under two years old with a congenital heart defect but otherwise immunologically healthy.

The chain carries TRBV4-3 and TRBJ1-6; tentatively, D is TRBD1 (5 bases). The CDR3 runs 15 residues. Trimming pared 4 bases from V and 6 bases from J, leaving 13 bases between. The germline CDR1 and CDR2 sequences are LGHNA and YSLEER. The CDR3 loop is CASSPEWGCNSPLHF. DNA for the CDR3: TGCGCCAGCAGCCCCGAGTGGGGGTGTAATTCACCCCTCCACTTT.

The chain is built from TRBV5-1 and TRBJ1-1, with TRBD1 matching over 7 bases. Germline CDR1 reads SGHRS; CDR2 reads YFSETQ. V lost 4 bases to trimming and J lost 0 bases; unmatched junction nucleotides: 21. The CDR3 is made up of 20 amino acids. For the CDR3, the DNA is TGCGCCAGCAGCCTGACCCATAAGGGGGCGAGTTTAGGGTTGAACACTGAAGCTTTCTTT. This codes for CASSLTHKGASLGLNTEAFF.

The V and J genes are TRBV29-1 and TRBJ2-1; 15 nucleotides agree with TRBD2. Germline V CDR1 and CDR2: SQVTM, ANQGSEA. The CDR3 consists of 18 residues. The V segment lost 5 bases and the J segment 2 bases; nucleotides outside the gene matches: 10. The CDR3 nucleotides read TGCAGCGTTTCCCCGGGACTAGCGGGGGGACCCACCTACAATGAGCAGTTCTTC. It specifies CSVSPGLAGGPTYNEQFF.

The chain links TRBV6-6 to TRBJ1-1; TRBD1 is a possible D gene (5 bases). The CDR3 runs to 15 residues. V lost 2 bases and J lost 1, with 11 bases in between. Germline-derived CDR1 and CDR2 are MNHNY and SVGAGI (reference sequence). For the CDR3, the DNA is TGTGCCAGCAGTTACCTTAAGACAGAGAACACTGAAGCTTTCTTT. Its protein is CASSYLKTENTEAFF.

V is TRBV14 and J is TRBJ2-2; D may be TRBD2 (6 bases). The CDR3 sequence is 16 residues long. The germline V gene encodes CDR1 SGHDN and CDR2 FVKESK. Trimming pared 4 bases from V and 4 bases from J, leaving 16 bases between. In DNA form, the CDR3 reads TGTGCCAGCAGCCCGTCCCGGGACGGGGGCACCGGGGAGCTGTTTTTT. It is translated as CASSPSRDGGTGELFF.

The chain uses TRBV5-1 and TRBJ1-2; 8 bases match TRBD1. After removal of 0 bases from V and 5 bases from J, the junction contained 6 bases not matched to a gene. There are 15 residues in the CDR3. Germline lookup yields CDR1 SGHRS and CDR2 YFSETQ. The CDR3 nucleotides read TGCGCCAGCAGCTTGGGGGGGACAGGTCAATATGGCTACACCTTC. Amino acids: CASSLGGTGQYGYTF.

The CDR3 nucleotides read TGTGCCAGCCCCCGCGGGACGGCGAACACCGGGGAGCTGTTTTTT. Translated, it gives CASPRGTANTGELFF. V is TRBV18 and J is TRBJ2-2, with D possibly matching TRBD2 (6 bases). Per germline, CDR1 KGHSH and CDR2 LQKENI. The CDR3 is 15 residues long. The ends were cut back, 8 bases at V and 0 bases at J, with 13 bases in the middle.

The chain recombines TRBV10-2 with TRBJ1-4; 10 bases map to TRBD1. This CDR3 spans 14 amino acids. The junction had 6 bases not matched to a gene; V was cut back by 6 bases and J by 8 bases. Germline V gene data show CDR1 as WSHSY and CDR2 as SAAADI. CDR3 sequence: CASRPGTGDEKLFF. The CDR3 DNA is TGCGCCAGCAGACCCGGGACAGGGGACGAAAAACTGTTTTTT.

CDR3 loop: CASMLQGPNEKLFF. The CDR3 region has the DNA TGTGCCAGTATGTTACAGGGGCCTAATGAAAAACTGTTTTTT. The chain combines TRBV19 with TRBJ1-4; 7 bases are a match to TRBD1. With 7 bases clipped from V and 3 bases from J, the junction kept 5 bases outside the gene matches. Per germline, CDR1 LNHDA and CDR2 SQIVND (reference sequence). This CDR3 comprises 14 residues. Filled out from reference TRBV19 and TRBJ1-4, the complete variable domain reads DGGITQSPKYLFRKEGQNVTLSCEQNLNHDAMYWYRQDPGQGLRLIYYSQIVNDFQKGDIAEGYSVSREKKESFPLTVTSAQKNPTAFYLCASMLQGPNEKLFFGSGTQLSVL.

The J gene is TRBJ1-4, the V gene TRBV30; possibly TRBD1 for D (5 bases). The germline CDR1 and CDR2 sequences are GTSNPN and SVGIG (reference sequence). The CDR3 consists of 14 residues. V gave up 0 bases and J gave up 4 bases, with 9 bases separating them. CDR3 loop: CAWSVRGSNEKLFF. CDR3 nucleotides: TGTGCCTGGAGTGTACGGGGGAGTAATGAAAAACTGTTTTTT.

V usage is TRBV4-3 and J usage is TRBJ1-2; D uncertain. V was trimmed by 0 bases and J by 8 bases, leaving 10 bases between them. Germline V gene sequence: CDR1 LGHNA, CDR2 YSLEER. The length of the CDR3 is 13 residues. For the CDR3, the DNA is TGCGCCAGCAGCCAAGAGAAGGGCAGGGGCTACACCTTC. Translated: CASSQEKGRGYTF.

J is TRBJ1-4 and V is TRBV6-1, with D unclear. The CDR3 is made up of 17 amino acids. V was shortened by 2 bases and J by 10 bases, with 23 bases between the two germline ends. The germline V gene has CDR1 MNHNS and CDR2 SASEGT. The chain's CDR3 is CASSECFAPLLDGKLFF. CDR3 DNA: TGTGCCAGCAGTGAATGTTTCGCCCCCCTCTTGGACGGAAAACTGTTTTTT.

The chain has TRBV15 and TRBJ2-7, with TRBD1 identical over 8 bases. CDR3 size: 17 residues. Losses at the gene ends were 0 bases for V and 6 bases for J; bases not matched to a gene: 13. From germline, CDR1 is LNHNV and CDR2 YYDKDF (reference sequence). The CDR3 DNA reads as TGTGCCACCAGCAGAGATGACAATGGACAGGGACCTTTCGAGCAGTACTTC. It yields the protein CATSRDDNGQGPFEQYF.

This clone is a singleton in its sample. The chain uses TRBV7-2 and TRBJ2-7; TRBD1 matches at 9 bases. V shed 3 bases and J 6 bases; nucleotides not matched to a gene: 9. The CDR3 sequence is 15 residues long. CDR1 is SGHTA and CDR2 is FQGNSA in the germline V gene. In nucleotides, the CDR3 is TGTGCCAGCAGCTTGCGGACAGGGGTATATCCCGAGCAGTACTTC. Translation: CASSLRTGVYPEQYF.

The chain recombines TRBV11-3 with TRBJ2-7; 10 positions agree with TRBD2. Germline V gene data show CDR1 as SGHNT and CDR2 as YENEEA. V lost 6 bases, J lost 0 bases, and 8 bases stayed unmatched. This CDR3 has 16 residues. Here the CDR3 DNA reads TGTGCCAGCAGTCTTTCAGCGGGGGGGAGCTCCTACGAGCAGTACTTC. The encoded protein is CASSLSAGGSSYEQYF.

The V gene is TRBV9, the J gene TRBJ2-6, with a tentative D call TRBD1 (5 bases). This CDR3 has 18 amino acids. Germline-derived CDR1 and CDR2 are SGDLS and YYNGEE. V was clipped by 0 bases and J by 2 bases, with 15 bases between them. The CDR3 reads CASSVGEPGRPGANVLTF. The CDR3 DNA is TGTGCCAGCAGCGTAGGGGAACCAGGGCGCCCTGGGGCCAACGTCCTGACTTTC. Full variable domain (missing parts from reference TRBV9 and TRBJ2-6): DSGVTQTPKHLITATGQRVTLRCSPRSGDLSVYWYQQSLDQGLQFLIQYYNGEERAKGNILERFSAQQFPDLHSELNLSSLELGDSALYFCASSVGEPGRPGANVLTFGAGSRLTVL.

The chain combines TRBV14 with TRBJ2-7; D may be TRBD1 (5 bases). This CDR3 region has 13 residues. CDR1 SGHDN and CDR2 FVKESK come from the germline V gene. The germline V and J ends were trimmed by 4 bases and 6 bases, with 13 bases remaining between them. CDR3 region: CASSPRSGSEQYF. DNA of the CDR3: TGTGCCAGCAGCCCAAGGTCAGGGTCCGAGCAGTACTTC.

This chain joins TRBV12-5 and TRBJ1-4, with D tentatively TRBD1 (5 bases). Trimming shortened V by 3 bases and J by 11 bases, and 19 bases separated the two germline ends. The CDR3 loop spans 15 amino acids. The germline gives CDR1 LGHNT, CDR2 FRNRAP. CDR3 sequence reads: CASGLGDLMFGKLFF. CDR3 sequence (DNA): TGTGCTAGTGGTTTAGGGGATTTAATGTTTGGGAAACTGTTTTTT.

The chain joins TRBV4-3 to TRBJ2-3, with D unclear. CDR1 and CDR2 (germline): LGHNA, YSLEER. The CDR3 is made up of 14 amino acids. The V gene lost 1 base and the J gene lost 3 bases, with 8 bases spanning the gap. For the CDR3, the DNA is TGCGCCAGCAGCCAAGGTGGAAGGACAGATACGCAGTATTTT. This gives the protein CASSQGGRTDTQYF.

Concerning this clone itself: Germline and junction disagree at one end, which may indicate a read error. The J gene is TRBJ2-1, the V gene TRBV5-1; D gene unclear. Germline V gene data show CDR1 as SGHRS and CDR2 as YFSETQ. This CDR3 is built from 13 residues. CDR3 DNA: TGCGCCAGCAGGTTGGACTCCTACAATGAGCAGTTCTTC. This codes for CASRLDSYNEQFF.

The J gene is TRBJ1-5, the V gene TRBV10-2; no reliable D call. Germline V gives CDR1 WSHSY, CDR2 SAAADI. The V and J ends lost 4 bases and 9 bases respectively, with 13 bases between them. The CDR3 has 13 residues. CDR3 sequence (DNA): TGCGCCAGCAGTGGGGGAACCCCCTGGCCCCAGCATTTT. This translates into CASSGGTPWPQHF.

The V call is TRBV29-1, the J call TRBJ2-7; TRBD1 matches 11 bases. The CDR3 loop spans 15 amino acids. The J segment lost 6 bases and the V segment lost 6 bases, leaving 13 bases of the junction unmatched. The germline V gene encodes CDR1 SQVTM and CDR2 ANQGSEA. The CDR3 is CSVATRDRGRGEQYF. Here the CDR3 DNA reads TGCAGCGTGGCGACCCGGGACAGGGGGAGGGGCGAGCAGTACTTC.

This sequence joins TRBV2 and TRBJ2-1; either TRBD1 or TRBD2 may supply D (7 bases each). V was shortened by 8 bases and J by 5 bases, with 16 bases between the two germline ends. The CDR3 sequence is 14 residues long. The V gene's germline CDR1 is SNHLY and CDR2 FYNNEI. This chain's CDR3 is CASPRGGANNEQFF. The CDR3 DNA sequence: TGTGCCAGCCCCAGGGGGGGGGCTAACAATGAGCAGTTCTTC.

The chain uses TRBV19 and TRBJ2-7; 7 bases are a match to TRBD1. After removal of 2 bases from V and 2 bases from J, the junction contained 3 bases not matched to a gene. The germline CDR1 and CDR2 sequences are LNHDA and SQIVND (reference sequence). The CDR3 spans 14 residues. The chain's CDR3 is CASSIWDSTYEQYF. CDR3 DNA: TGTGCCAGTAGTATATGGGACAGCACCTACGAGCAGTACTTC.

The chain joins TRBV7-2 to TRBJ2-3; possibly TRBD1 or TRBD2 for D (5 bases each). Germline-derived CDR1 and CDR2 are SGHTA and FQGNSA. Deletions cut 1 base from V and 3 bases from J, with 11 bases between. The CDR3 extends over 15 amino acids. CDR3 nucleotides: TGTGCCAGCAGCTTAGGGACATGGGGGACAGATACGCAGTATTTT. Protein: CASSLGTWGTDTQYF.

This chain joins TRBV5-6 and TRBJ2-4; D might be TRBD1 (6 bases). The CDR3 has 16 amino acids. CDR1 is SGHDT and CDR2 is YYEEEE in the germline V gene. Trimming took off 4 bases at V and 0 bases at J, with 14 bases between the two ends. The CDR3 sequence is CASSPKDSLAKNIQYF. The CDR3 DNA reads as TGTGCCAGCAGCCCGAAGGACAGTCTAGCCAAAAACATTCAGTACTTC.

CDR3 sequence reads: CASSIDSANTGELFF. The CDR3 bases are TGTGCCAGCAGCATCGACAGCGCGAACACCGGGGAGCTGTTTTTT. This chain links TRBV7-2 with TRBJ2-2; D may be TRBD1 (5 bases). V dropped 5 bases and J dropped 0 bases, with 10 bases sitting between them. CDR1 is SGHTA and CDR2 is FQGNSA in the germline V gene. This CDR3 comprises 15 residues.

The chain recombines TRBV2 with TRBJ2-7; D not certain. This CDR3 has 13 amino acids. Germline V CDR1 and CDR2: SNHLY, FYNNEI. Between the trimmed V and J ends, which lost 4 bases and 7 bases, there was a span of 14 bases. The CDR3 loop is CASSGKKLREQYF. In DNA, the CDR3 is TGTGCCAGCAGTGGAAAGAAGTTGCGGGAGCAGTACTTC.

This chain joins TRBV7-2 and TRBJ2-5; TRBD2 agrees at 11 bases. The CDR3 is 14 amino acids. J gave up 5 bases and V 5 bases, and 4 bases lay outside the gene matches. CDR1 is SGHTA, CDR2 FQGNSA, per germline. The CDR3 region is CASSRGLAGETQYF. The CDR3 DNA reads as TGTGCCAGCAGCCGAGGACTAGCGGGCGAGACCCAGTACTTC. Looking up the rest from reference TRBV7-2 and TRBJ2-5 gives the full variable domain: GAGVSQSPSNKVTEKGKDVELRCDPISGHTALYWYRQSLGQGLEFLIYFQGNSAPDKSGLPSDRFSAERTGGSVSTLTIQRTQQEDSAVYLCASSRGLAGETQYFGPGTRLLVL.

The chain links TRBV5-6 to TRBJ1-3, with D possibly being TRBD1 (5 bases). The length of the CDR3 is 14 residues. V shed 5 bases and J shed 2 bases, with 11 bases lying between them. Germline V gene lookup returns CDR1 SGHDT and CDR2 YYEEEE. Here the CDR3 reads CASSLDSTGNTIYF. The CDR3 DNA reads TGTGCCAGCAGTCTTGACAGCACTGGAAACACCATATATTTT. Full variable domain (rest looked up from reference TRBV5-6 and TRBJ1-3): DAGVTQSPTHLIKTRGQQVTLRCSPKSGHDTVSWYQQALGQGPQFIFQYYEEEERQRGNFPDRFSGHQFPNYSSELNVNALLLGDSALYLCASSLDSTGNTIYFGEGSWLTVV.

The chain carries TRBV29-1 and TRBJ1-1; D gene uncertain. This CDR3 contains 10 residues. Germline-derived CDR1 and CDR2 are SQVTM and ANQGSEA. V lost 7 bases to trimming and J lost 7 bases, with 10 bases between them. CDR3 bases: TGCAGCGCTTTCGACCGTGAAGCTTTCTTT. It codes for CSAFDREAFF. Based on the CDR3 plus reference TRBV29-1 and TRBJ1-1, the full variable domain is SAVISQKPSRDICQRGTSLTIQCQVDSQVTMMFWYRQQPGQSLTLIATANQGSEATYESGFVIDKFPISRPNLTFSTLTVSNMSPEDSSIYLCSAFDREAFFGQGTRLTVV.

The rearrangement joins TRBV19 to TRBJ2-3; the D gene could be TRBD1 or TRBD2 (7 bases each). Germline V gives CDR1 LNHDA, CDR2 SQIVND (reference sequence). The CDR3 has 15 residues. V lost 7 bases and J 4 bases, leaving 18 bases between the germline ends. This CDR3 reads CASTSDRRGSDTQYF. The DNA for the CDR3 is TGTGCCAGTACCTCGGACAGGCGGGGGTCAGATACGCAGTATTTT.